This TCR beta chain was recorded in a study of shared clonotypes between healthy human individuals. The study, taken as a whole, reports: Lower generation probabilities were found for non-shared clonotypes than for those shared by all four donors.

Of note for this clone: What it binds is not known.

Per sorted-subset replicate PCR, input was around 200 ng DNA, representing about 29,000 T cell genomes. The table came from immunoSEQ multiplex PCR; TCRdb's copy has only in-frame clones and leaves some out. The sample includes 2 million to 2.5 million clones, 90% to 95% of them seen just once. Deletions cut 7 bases from V and 4 bases from J, with 16 bases between. Germline lookup yields CDR1 MNHNY and CDR2 SVGAGI (reference sequence). The CDR3 contains 14 residues. The chain is built from TRBV6-6 and TRBJ1-1, with D maybe TRBD1 (6 bases). The specimen was naive CD4+ T cells sorted from blood. The subset denotes: CD45RA+ positively selected. This sequence originates from a man in his late teens or twenties in good health. This chain's CDR3 is CASTNPGQITEAFF. The CDR3 DNA is TGTGCCAGCACCAACCCGGGACAAATCACTGAAGCTTTCTTT.